The 21 T cell receptor beta chains below all came from one sample that was sequenced in a study of shared T cell receptors in the human thymus. Here immunoSEQ multiplex PCR was the method, and the copy in TCRdb shows in-frame clones only, minus some. The table includes some 700,000 clones, 85% to 90% detected once. The data also belong to a second study, concerning human thymus T cells.

The sample consisted of thymocytes. The receptor source for this set is a boy under three years old with a congenital heart defect.

This chain uses TRBV30 with TRBJ2-3, with 13 bases matching TRBD2. CDR1 GTSNPN and CDR2 SVGIG come from the germline V gene (reference sequence). CDR3 size: 19 residues. V dropped 5 bases and J dropped 3; count of bases not matched to a gene: 17. CDR3 region: CAWGAQLAGGRDTTDTQYF. Here the CDR3 DNA reads TGTGCCTGGGGCGCCCAACTAGCGGGAGGGCGAGACACAACAGATACGCAGTATTTT. The whole variable domain, remainder taken from reference TRBV30 and TRBJ2-3, is SQTIHQWPATLVQPVGSPLSLECTVEGTSNPNLYWYRQAAGRGLQLLFYSVGIGQISSEVPQNLSASRPQDRQFILSSKKLLLSDSGFYLCAWGAQLAGGRDTTDTQYFGPGTRLTVL.

The chain is built from TRBV4-3 and TRBJ1-1; 9 bases agree with TRBD1. Germline V gene sequence: CDR1 LGHNA, CDR2 YSLEER. The J segment lost 0 bases and the V segment lost 3 bases, leaving 8 bases of the junction unmatched. This CDR3 has 17 residues. The CDR3: CASSQSGTGRMNTEAFF. The CDR3 bases are TGCGCCAGCAGCCAGTCCGGGACAGGGCGTATGAACACTGAAGCTTTCTTT.

In this sample, this clone turned up once. The genes are TRBV6-5 and TRBJ2-7; 10 bases line up with TRBD2. The CDR3 is 14 amino acids. V shed 7 bases and J 4 bases; nucleotides not matched to a gene: 7. Germline lookup yields CDR1 MNHEY and CDR2 SVGAGI. Here the CDR3 reads CASTAPGLAYEQYF. In DNA, the CDR3 is TGTGCCAGCACCGCTCCGGGACTAGCGTACGAGCAGTACTTC.

The genes are TRBV27 and TRBJ2-3; 13 bases are a match to TRBD2. V shed 4 bases, J shed 0 bases, and the junction held 19 bases outside the gene matches. Germline-derived CDR1 and CDR2 are MNHEY and SMNVEV (reference sequence). The CDR3 contains 22 residues. The CDR3 sequence: CASSSPRRGLAGINRSTDTQYF. CDR3 nucleotides: TGTGCCAGCAGTTCCCCGCGCCGGGGACTAGCGGGAATTAACCGTAGCACAGATACGCAGTATTTT.

Concerning this clone itself: The germline gene is not matched at one end of the junction; a read error may be the cause. This chain connects TRBV7-7 to TRBJ2-3; 9 positions agree with TRBD2. Per the germline V gene, CDR1 is SSHAT and CDR2 is FNYEAQ (reference sequence). CDR3 length: 15 amino acids. For the CDR3, the DNA is TGTGCTAGCAGCTTATGCGGGAGGGGGTCAGATACGCAGTATTTT. It encodes CASSLCGRGSDTQYF.

The V gene is TRBV7-2, the J gene TRBJ2-5; 12 nucleotides line up with TRBD2. The CDR3 runs 17 residues. J lost 0 bases, V lost 4 bases, and 6 bases had no gene match. The germline V gene encodes CDR1 SGHTA and CDR2 FQGNSA. CDR3 in amino acids: CASSSTGLAGHQETQYF. For the CDR3, the DNA is TGTGCCAGCAGCTCCACCGGACTAGCGGGACACCAAGAGACCCAGTACTTC.

The chain joins TRBV4-3 to TRBJ2-3; 11 bases line up with TRBD2. The CDR3 runs 16 residues. Germline trimming cut 3 bases from V and 3 bases from J; bases unmatched to any gene: 5. From germline, CDR1 is LGHNA and CDR2 YSLEER. The CDR3 protein is CASSHSSSGRTDTQYF. The DNA of the CDR3 is TGCGCCAGCAGCCATTCCTCTAGCGGGAGGACAGATACGCAGTATTTT.

The chain has TRBV9 and TRBJ2-2; 7 bases agree with TRBD2. There are 15 residues in the CDR3. J lost 8 bases, V lost 0 bases, and 7 bases had no gene match. Germline V gene data show CDR1 as SGDLS and CDR2 as YYNGEE. CDR3: CASSVATGREGELFF. The CDR3 nucleotides are TGTGCCAGCAGCGTAGCTACCGGGCGGGAGGGGGAGCTGTTTTTT.

For the CDR3, the DNA is TGCGCCAGCAGTCAGCGTCAAGGACAGGGAGGCGAGCAGTACTTC. Its translation is CASSQRQGQGGEQYF. V is TRBV23-1 and J is TRBJ2-7; 8 positions agree with TRBD1. TRBV23-1 counts as an open reading frame of uncertain function. CDR3 length equals 15 residues. Losses at the gene ends were 3 bases for V and 6 bases for J; bases not matched to a gene: 10.

The chain recombines TRBV7-9 with TRBJ2-3; the D gene is possibly TRBD2 (6 bases). V lost 1 base, J lost 2 bases, and 16 bases lay in between. Germline CDR1 reads SEHNR; CDR2 reads FQNEAQ (reference sequence). The CDR3 has 17 residues. The chain's CDR3 is CASSLVGGLFFTDTQYF. In nucleotides, the CDR3 is TGTGCCAGCAGCTTAGTTGGGGGACTTTTCTTCACAGATACGCAGTATTTT.

The rearrangement joins TRBV5-6 to TRBJ2-1; D remains unclear. The CDR3 is made up of 15 amino acids. V lost 0 bases and J lost 2, with 9 bases in between. CDR1 and CDR2 (germline): SGHDT, YYEEEE. The CDR3 loop reads CASSLAETTYNEQFF. In DNA, the CDR3 is TGTGCCAGCAGCTTGGCGGAAACTACCTACAATGAGCAGTTCTTC.

This sequence joins TRBV19 and TRBJ2-1; 10 bases align to TRBD1. Germline-derived CDR1 and CDR2 are LNHDA and SQIVND (reference sequence). The junction had 11 bases not matched to a gene; V was cut back by 5 bases and J by 7 bases. This CDR3 is 16 amino acids long. The CDR3 DNA reads as TGTGCCAGTAGTTCTCTCGACAGGGGGCTGAAAAATGAGCAGTTCTTC. Its protein product is CASSSLDRGLKNEQFF.

The chain joins TRBV7-2 to TRBJ1-5; TRBD1 is a possible D gene (5 bases). From germline, CDR1 is SGHTA and CDR2 FQGNSA. This CDR3 comprises 19 residues. V shed 2 bases and J shed 2 bases, with 22 bases lying between them. This CDR3 reads CASSLKGTPGRGGNQPQHF. The CDR3 coding sequence is TGTGCCAGCAGCTTAAAAGGGACTCCCGGTCGGGGTGGCAATCAGCCCCAGCATTTT.

The chain has TRBV14 and TRBJ2-5; 10 nucleotides align to TRBD1. V lost 5 bases, J lost 1 base, and 10 bases stayed unmatched. The CDR3 consists of 17 residues. Germline V gives CDR1 SGHDN, CDR2 FVKESK. In nucleotides, the CDR3 is TGTGCCAGCAGCGGGACAGGGGCACCAGTTTCCCAAGAGACCCAGTACTTC. It codes for CASSGTGAPVSQETQYF. Drawing the rest from reference TRBV14 and TRBJ2-5, the complete variable domain is EAGVTQFPSHSVIEKGQTVTLRCDPISGHDNLYWYRRVMGKEIKFLLHFVKESKQDESGMPNNRFLAERTGGTYSTLKVQPAELEDSGVYFCASSGTGAPVSQETQYFGPGTRLLVL.

The V gene is TRBV4-1, the J gene TRBJ2-1; TRBD2 matches 14 bases. Losses at the gene ends were 4 bases for V and 2 bases for J; bases not matched to a gene: 7. The CDR3 consists of 18 residues. Germline values: CDR1 MGHRA, CDR2 YSYEKL. The CDR3 sequence: CASSLGTSGSVAYNEQFF. CDR3 nucleotides: TGCGCCAGCAGCCTCGGGACTAGCGGGAGTGTGGCCTACAATGAGCAGTTCTTC.

V usage is TRBV19 and J usage is TRBJ2-7; 7 nucleotides agree with TRBD1. The CDR3 is made up of 16 amino acids. Per germline, CDR1 LNHDA and CDR2 SQIVND (reference sequence). Germline trimming cut 5 bases from V and 5 bases from J; bases unmatched to any gene: 15. The CDR3 nucleotides are TGTGCCAGTAGTCTCCAGGGACAGAGTGGCGGTCACGAGCAGTACTTC. Protein product: CASSLQGQSGGHEQYF.

The chain joins TRBV6-6 to TRBJ1-4; the D gene is possibly TRBD1 (6 bases). V gave up 5 bases and J gave up 7 bases, with 14 bases separating them. Germline CDR1 reads MNHNY; CDR2 reads SVGAGI (reference sequence). The CDR3 spans 14 residues. The DNA of the CDR3 is TGTGCCAGCAGTCCCGGACAAGGGGGTGAAAAACTGTTTTTT. Its translation: CASSPGQGGEKLFF.

J is TRBJ1-5 and V is TRBV10-3; D might be TRBD1 (5 bases). From germline, CDR1 is ENHRY and CDR2 SYGVKD. V was trimmed by 2 bases and J by 0 bases, leaving 14 bases between them. The CDR3 runs to 17 residues. CDR3 sequence: CAISEKWEGNSNQPQHF. The CDR3 DNA is TGTGCCATCAGTGAGAAGTGGGAGGGGAATAGCAATCAGCCCCAGCATTTT.

V gene TRBV5-4 combines with J gene TRBJ1-1; no firm D call. V lost 1 base and J lost 4, with 20 bases in between. The germline CDR1 and CDR2 sequences are SGHNT and YYREEE (reference sequence). This CDR3 region has 17 residues. The CDR3 DNA is TGTGCCAGCAGCTTGCGGTCAAAGGTCCGGTGGAGCACTGAAGCTTTCTTT. This translates into CASSLRSKVRWSTEAFF.

The chain carries TRBV4-3 and TRBJ2-3; D possibly corresponds to TRBD2 (5 bases). CDR1 is LGHNA, CDR2 YSLEER, per germline. With 3 bases removed from V and 3 bases from J, the gap between germline ends came to 13 bases. This CDR3 comprises 15 residues. CDR3 amino acids: CASSQGSVGTDTQYF. The CDR3 nucleotides read TGCGCCAGCAGCCAGGGGAGCGTGGGGACAGATACGCAGTATTTT.

The chain is built from TRBV5-1 and TRBJ2-5; 10 nucleotides line up with TRBD2. There are 15 residues in the CDR3. Losses at the gene ends were 4 bases for V and 3 bases for J; bases not matched to a gene: 6. Germline V gene data show CDR1 as SGHRS and CDR2 as YFSETQ. CDR3 sequence (DNA): TGCGCCAGCAGCCAATGGACTAGCGGTAAAGAGACCCAGTACTTC. As protein: CASSQWTSGKETQYF.